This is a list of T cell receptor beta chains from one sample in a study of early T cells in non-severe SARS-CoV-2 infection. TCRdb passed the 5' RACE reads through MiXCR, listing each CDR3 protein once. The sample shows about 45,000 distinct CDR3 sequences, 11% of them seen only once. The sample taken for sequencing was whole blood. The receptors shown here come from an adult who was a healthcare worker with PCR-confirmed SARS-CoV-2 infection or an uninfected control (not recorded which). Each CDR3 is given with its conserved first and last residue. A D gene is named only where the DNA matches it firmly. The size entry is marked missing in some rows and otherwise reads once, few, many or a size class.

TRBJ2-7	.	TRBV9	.	TGTGCCAGCAGCGTTAGGGCAACTCCCTACGAGCAGTACTTC	CASSVRATPYEQYF
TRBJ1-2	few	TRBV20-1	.	TGCAGTGCTAGACGCGGGTCTGACTGGTATGGCTACACCTTC	CSARRGSDWYGYTF
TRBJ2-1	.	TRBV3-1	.	TGTGCCAGCAGCCAAGATAATATGGCTCAAAATGAGCAGTTCTTC	CASSQDNMAQNEQFF
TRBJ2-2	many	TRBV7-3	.	TGTGCCAGCAGCTTATTGCGGGAATCCGGGGAGCTGTTTTTT	CASSLLRESGELFF
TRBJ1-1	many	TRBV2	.	TGTGCCAGCAGTGAATTTGGAGGCGAGTTGAACACTGAAGCTTTCTTT	CASSEFGGELNTEAFF
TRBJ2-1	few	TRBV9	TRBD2	TGTGCCAGCAGCGACATAGGGACTAGCGGGAGGAGTGAGCAGTTCTTC	CASSDIGTSGRSEQFF
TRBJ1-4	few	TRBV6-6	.	TGTGCCAGCAGTCTCGACAGTGCAACTAATGAAAAACTGTTTTTT	CASSLDSATNEKLFF
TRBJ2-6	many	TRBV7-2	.	TGTGCCAGCATAAGACAGCCCCTCTCTGGGGCCAACGTCCTGACTTTC	CASIRQPLSGANVLTF
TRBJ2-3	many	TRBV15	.	TGTGCCACCAGCAGACAGACAGGTACTAGCACAGATACGCAGTATTTT	CATSRQTGTSTDTQYF
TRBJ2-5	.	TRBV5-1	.	TGCGCCAGCAGCTTTGGGGGGCTAGAGGGAGGCCAGTACTTC	CASSFGGLEGGQYF
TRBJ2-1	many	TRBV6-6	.	TGTGCCAGCAGTTACGGCCCAGCTCTCAATGAGCAGTTCTTC	CASSYGPALNEQFF
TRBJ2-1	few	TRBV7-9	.	TGTGCCAGCAGCTTGGACGGGAGCCCCTCCTACAATGAGCAGTTCTTC	CASSLDGSPSYNEQFF
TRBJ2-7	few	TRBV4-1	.	TGCGCCAGCAGCCAAGCGGTAACCTACGAGCAGTACTTC	CASSQAVTYEQYF
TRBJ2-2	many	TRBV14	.	TGTGCCAGCAGCCCGATGTCGACTAGATCGTTAATGGCCGGGGAGCTGTTTTTT	CASSPMSTRSLMAGELFF
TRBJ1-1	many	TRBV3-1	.	TGTGCCAGCAGCCAAATGGTTGGATTGAGGAACACTGAAGCTTTCTTT	CASSQMVGLRNTEAFF
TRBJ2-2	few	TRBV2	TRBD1	TGTGCCAGCAGACTGACAGGGGACCTTTATGGCGGGGAGCTGTTTTTT	CASRLTGDLYGGELFF
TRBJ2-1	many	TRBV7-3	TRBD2	TGTGCCAGCAGCTTAGAGGCGGGAGGTGGGTGGAATGAGCAGTTCTTC	CASSLEAGGGWNEQFF
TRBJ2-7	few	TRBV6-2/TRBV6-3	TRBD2	TGTGCCAGCAGACGTAGCGGGAGAGGGTCCCGCGAGCAGTACTTC	CASRRSGRGSREQYF
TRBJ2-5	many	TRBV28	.	TGTGCCAGCAGTTTAGACTATGAGACCCAGTACTTC	CASSLDYETQYF
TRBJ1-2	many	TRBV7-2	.	TGTGCCAGCAGCTTAGGTCCCTATGGTGATGGCTACACCTTC	CASSLGPYGDGYTF
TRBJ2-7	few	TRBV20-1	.	TGCAGTGCTAGTCGGCGGGCAGCTGCCTCCTACGAGACAGCTGTCTCCTACGAGCAGTACTTC	CSASRRAAASYETAVSYEQYF
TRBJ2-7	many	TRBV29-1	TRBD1	TGCAGCGTTGAATTAGCCGGGACAGGGACCTACGAGCAGTACTTC	CSVELAGTGTYEQYF
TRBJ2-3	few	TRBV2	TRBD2	TGTGCCAGCAGAGATTACTCGCTAGCGGGAGTTAGCACAGATACGCAGTATTTT	CASRDYSLAGVSTDTQYF
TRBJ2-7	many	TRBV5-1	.	TGCGCCAGCAGCTTGGCAGGGGCGGGGGCCCCCTACGAGCAGTACTTC	CASSLAGAGAPYEQYF
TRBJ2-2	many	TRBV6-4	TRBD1	TGTGCCAGCAGTGCCGGGACAGTCTACACCGGGGAGCTGTTTTTT	CASSAGTVYTGELFF
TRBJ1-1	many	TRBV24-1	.	TGTGCCACCAGTGAATCGGACATCGGGGCGATCACTGAAGCTTTCTTT	CATSESDIGAITEAFF
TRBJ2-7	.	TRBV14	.	TGTGCCAGCAGCCAAGATTGGTCCTACGAGCAGTACTTC	CASSQDWSYEQYF
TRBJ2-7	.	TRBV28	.	TGTGCCAGCAGTTTATCAGGGAACGAGCAGTACTTC	CASSLSGNEQYF
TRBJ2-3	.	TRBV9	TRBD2	TGTGCCAGCAGCGCGACTAGCGGGTACACAGATACGCAGTATTTT	CASSATSGYTDTQYF
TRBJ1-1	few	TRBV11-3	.	TGTGCCAGCAGCTCACAGAGGGACACTGAAGCTTTCTTT	CASSSQRDTEAFF
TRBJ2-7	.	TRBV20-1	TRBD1	TGCAGTGCTATTAGGGGGCTTGGCTCCGTCGAGCAGTACTTC	CSAIRGLGSVEQYF
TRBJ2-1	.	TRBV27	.	TGTGCCAGCAGTCCCCCGGACACAAGATACAATGAGCAGTTCTTC	CASSPPDTRYNEQFF
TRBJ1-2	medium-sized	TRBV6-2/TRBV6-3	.	TGTGCCAGCAGCCGGGACACCACCTATGGCTACACCTTC	CASSRDTTYGYTF
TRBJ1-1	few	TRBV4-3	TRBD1	TGCGCCAGCAGCCAAGATTGGGGACAGGGGAGCGCTGAAGCTTTCTTT	CASSQDWGQGSAEAFF
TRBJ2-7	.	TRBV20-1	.	TGCAGTGCTAGAGATTTACTAGCCTCAAAAGGCTACGAGCAGTACTTC	CSARDLLASKGYEQYF
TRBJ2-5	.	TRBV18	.	TGTGCCAGCTCACCACCAAAAACTAAAGAGACCCAGTACTTC	CASSPPKTKETQYF
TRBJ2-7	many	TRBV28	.	TGTGCCAGCAGTTTATTGAGGGAAACCTACGAGCAGTACTTC	CASSLLRETYEQYF
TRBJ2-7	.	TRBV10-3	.	TGTGCCATCAGTGAGTCTGCGGACGAGCAGTACTTC	CAISESADEQYF
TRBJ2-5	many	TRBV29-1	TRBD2	TGCAGCGTTGGAGGGACTAGTGAAGAGACCCAGTACTTC	CSVGGTSEETQYF
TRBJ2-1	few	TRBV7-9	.	TGTGCCAGCACCCCGGCGGGAGAGCAGTTCTTC	CASTPAGEQFF
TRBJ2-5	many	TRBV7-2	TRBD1	TGTGCCAGCAGCGCGAAAGGGGGCTTAGAGACCCAGTACTTC	CASSAKGGLETQYF
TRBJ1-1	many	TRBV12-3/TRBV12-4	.	TGTGCCAGCAGCCCCCTCGGGGCAGTGACTGAAGCTTTCTTT	CASSPLGAVTEAFF
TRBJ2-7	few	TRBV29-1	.	TGCAGCGTTGCAACAGGGCGGCGGGATGAGCAGTACTTC	CSVATGRRDEQYF
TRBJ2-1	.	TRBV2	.	TGTGCCAGCAGTGAAACCGGAGATGAGCAGTTCTTC	CASSETGDEQFF
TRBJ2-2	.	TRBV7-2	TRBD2	TGTGCCAGCAGGTCTGGCGGCGGGAGGGCCGGGGAGCTGTTTTTT	CASRSGGGRAGELFF
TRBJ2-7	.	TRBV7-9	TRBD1	TGTGCCAGCAGCTGGGGACAGGGGGTTTCCTACGAGCAGTACTTC	CASSWGQGVSYEQYF
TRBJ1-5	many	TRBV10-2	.	TGCGCCAGCAGTGAGTCGACGTGGAGGACTAGCAATCAGCCCCAGCATTTT	CASSESTWRTSNQPQHF
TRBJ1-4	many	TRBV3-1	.	TGTGCCAGCAGCCCAAAATGGAGCAATGAAAAACTGTTTTTT	CASSPKWSNEKLFF
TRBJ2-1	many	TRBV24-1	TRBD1	TGTGCCACCAGTGATTATCCGGGACAGGCTTACAATGAGCAGTTCTTC	CATSDYPGQAYNEQFF
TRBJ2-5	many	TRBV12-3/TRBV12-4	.	TGTGCCAGCAGTTTGTCGGGGTTGGAGACCCAGTACTTC	CASSLSGLETQYF
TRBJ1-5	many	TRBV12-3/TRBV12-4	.	TGTGCCAGCACCCTGGGGGGAATTGGTCAGCCCCAGCATTTT	CASTLGGIGQPQHF
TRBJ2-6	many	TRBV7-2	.	TGTGCCAGCAGCTCATTTGCAGGCTCTGGGGCCAACGTCCTGACTTTC	CASSSFAGSGANVLTF
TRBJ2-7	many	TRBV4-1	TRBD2	TGCGCCAGCAGCCAAGGGACTAGCGGCCTTTACGAGCAGTACTTC	CASSQGTSGLYEQYF
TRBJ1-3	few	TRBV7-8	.	TGTGCCAGCAGCCCCCACGATACTTACTCAACAATGGGGGACACCATATATTTT	CASSPHDTYSTMGDTIYF
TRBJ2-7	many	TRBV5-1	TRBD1	TGCGCCAGCAGCAGGGACAGATACGAGCAGTACTTC	CASSRDRYEQYF
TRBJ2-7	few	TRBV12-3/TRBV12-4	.	TGTGCCAGCAGTTTTGGGAGCTACGAGCAGTACTTC	CASSFGSYEQYF
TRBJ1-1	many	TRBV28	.	TGTGCCAGCAGTCCAGCTGGCAGGGGATACCCCGAAGCTTTCTTT	CASSPAGRGYPEAFF
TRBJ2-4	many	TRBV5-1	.	TGCGCCAGCAGCTTTGGACAGAACCTAGCCAAAAACATTCAGTACTTC	CASSFGQNLAKNIQYF